This T cell receptor beta chain was sequenced in a study of CXCR3-negative and CXCR3-positive naive CD8 T cells. Notes on this clonotype: Its antigen is unidentified.

Libraries were UMI-labeled 5' RACE TRB cDNA. With the 5' RACE reads reprocessed, TCRdb shows one record per CDR3 protein and no DNA. The sample has about 130,000 distinct CDR3 sequences. Study-wide findings and caveats: Researchers report that CXCR3-positive naive cells carry more hydrophobic TRB CDR3s than CXCR3-negative naive cells.

The clonotype was recovered from a human donor in good health. Some clones in this sample may be carry-over from other donors' samples. The sample was naive CXCR3- CD8+ T cells from blood. The subset was: CD45RO-CCR7+CD27+CD95- naive CD8+ T cells lacking CXCR3 (TNR3-).

CDR3 in amino acids: CASNMEQGGLSQHF. This chain uses TRBV28 with TRBJ1-5. The CDR3 contains 14 residues. Germline V gene lookup returns CDR1 MDHEN and CDR2 SYDVKM.